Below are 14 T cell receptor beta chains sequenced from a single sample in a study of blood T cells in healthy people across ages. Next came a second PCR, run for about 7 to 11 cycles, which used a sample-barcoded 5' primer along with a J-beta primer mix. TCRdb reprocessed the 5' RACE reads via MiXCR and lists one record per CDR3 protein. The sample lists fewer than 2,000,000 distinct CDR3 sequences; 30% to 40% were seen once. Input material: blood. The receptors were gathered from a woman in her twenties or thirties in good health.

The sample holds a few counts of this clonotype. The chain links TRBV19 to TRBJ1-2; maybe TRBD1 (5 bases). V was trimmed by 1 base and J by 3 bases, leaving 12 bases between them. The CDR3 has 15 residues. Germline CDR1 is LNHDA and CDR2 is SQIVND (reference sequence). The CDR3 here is CASSIGGAPDYGYTF. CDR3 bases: TGTGCCAGTAGTATAGGCGGGGCGCCGGACTATGGCTACACCTTC.

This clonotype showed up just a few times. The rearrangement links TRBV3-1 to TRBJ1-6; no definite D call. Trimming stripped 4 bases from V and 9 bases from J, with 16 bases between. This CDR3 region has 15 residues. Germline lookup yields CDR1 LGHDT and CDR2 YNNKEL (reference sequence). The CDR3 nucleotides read TGTGCCAGCAGCCCGAACGGTTTGGGGAGTTCACCCCTCCACTTT. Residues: CASSPNGLGSSPLHF.

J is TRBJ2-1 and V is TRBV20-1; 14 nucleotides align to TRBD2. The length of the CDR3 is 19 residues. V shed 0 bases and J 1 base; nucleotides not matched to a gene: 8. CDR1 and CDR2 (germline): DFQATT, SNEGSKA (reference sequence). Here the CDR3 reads CSARDRQGLAGVSYNEQFF. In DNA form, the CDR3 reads TGCAGTGCTAGAGATCGACAGGGACTAGCGGGAGTTTCCTACAATGAGCAGTTCTTC.

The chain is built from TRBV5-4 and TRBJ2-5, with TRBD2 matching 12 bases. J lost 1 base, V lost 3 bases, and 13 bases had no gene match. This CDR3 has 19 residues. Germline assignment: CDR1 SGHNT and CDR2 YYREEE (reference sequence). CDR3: CASSSYASGGAIPQETQYF. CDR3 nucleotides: TGTGCCAGCAGCTCTTACGCTAGCGGGGGGGCAATCCCCCAAGAGACCCAGTACTTC.

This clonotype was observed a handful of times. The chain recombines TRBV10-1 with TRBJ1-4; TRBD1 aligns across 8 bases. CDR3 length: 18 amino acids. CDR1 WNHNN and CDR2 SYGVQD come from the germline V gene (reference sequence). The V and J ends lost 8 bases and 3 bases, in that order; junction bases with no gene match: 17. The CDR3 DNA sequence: TGCGCCAGCGGCAGGACAGGGCCCAGGGGAATGGCTAATGAAAAACTGTTTTTT. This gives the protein CASGRTGPRGMANEKLFF.

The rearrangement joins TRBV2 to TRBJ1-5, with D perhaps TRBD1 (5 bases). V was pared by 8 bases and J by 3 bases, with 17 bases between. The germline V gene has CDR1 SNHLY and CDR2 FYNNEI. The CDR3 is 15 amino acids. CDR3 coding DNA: TGTGCCAGCCATCTCGGGGGGGTTCCCAATCAGCCCCAGCATTTT. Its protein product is CASHLGGVPNQPQHF.

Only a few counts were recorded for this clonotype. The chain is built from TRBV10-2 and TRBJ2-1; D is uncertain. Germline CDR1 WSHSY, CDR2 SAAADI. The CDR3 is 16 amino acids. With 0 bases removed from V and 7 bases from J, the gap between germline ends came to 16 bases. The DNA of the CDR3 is TGCGCCAGCAGTGAGTCTCTGGGCGGTCTCCTGAATGAGCAGTTCTTC. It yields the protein CASSESLGGLLNEQFF.

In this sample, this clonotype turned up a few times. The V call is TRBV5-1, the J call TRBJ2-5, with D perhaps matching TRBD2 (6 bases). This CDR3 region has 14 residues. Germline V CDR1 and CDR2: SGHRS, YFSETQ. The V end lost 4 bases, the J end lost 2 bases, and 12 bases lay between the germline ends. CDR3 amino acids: CASSKGLTQETQYF. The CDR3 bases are TGCGCCAGCAGCAAGGGACTTACTCAAGAGACCCAGTACTTC.

This chain's CDR3 is CASSSGQGHSVQYF. CDR3 DNA: TGTGCCAGCAGTTCGGGACAGGGCCACTCCGTACAGTACTTC. The rearrangement uses TRBV27 and TRBJ2-5; 9 bases align to TRBD1. Germline CDR1 and CDR2: MNHEY and SMNVEV (reference sequence). The V and J ends lost 4 bases and 11 bases, in that order; junction bases with no gene match: 11. The CDR3 totals 14 residues.

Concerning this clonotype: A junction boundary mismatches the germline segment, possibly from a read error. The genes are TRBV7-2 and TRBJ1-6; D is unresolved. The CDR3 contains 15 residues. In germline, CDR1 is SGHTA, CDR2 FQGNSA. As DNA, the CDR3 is TGTGCCGGCAGCCGGTATGGGCACGGGAATTCACCCCTCCACTTT. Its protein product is CAGSRYGHGNSPLHF.

CDR3: CASSAGTGGYHEQYF. The CDR3 region has the DNA TGCGCCAGCAGCGCCGGGACAGGGGGCTACCACGAGCAGTACTTC. The chain carries TRBV5-1 and TRBJ2-5, with 12 bases that match TRBD1. The J call may not be correct, given that the DNA end is closer to TRBJ2-7. The CDR3 is made up of 15 amino acids. Germline CDR1 reads SGHRS; CDR2 reads YFSETQ.

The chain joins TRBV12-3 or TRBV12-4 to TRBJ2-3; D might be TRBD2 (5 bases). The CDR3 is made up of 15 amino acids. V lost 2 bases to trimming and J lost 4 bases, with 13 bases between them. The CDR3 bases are TGTGCCAGCAGTTTATCCGGGATTGTGGCAGATACGCAGTATTTT. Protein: CASSLSGIVADTQYF.

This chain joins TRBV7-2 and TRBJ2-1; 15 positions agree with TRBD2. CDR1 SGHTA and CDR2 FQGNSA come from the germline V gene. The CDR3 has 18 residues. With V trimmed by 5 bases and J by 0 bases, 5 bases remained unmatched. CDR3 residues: CASSPVGLAGGSYNEQFF. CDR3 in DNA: TGTGCCAGCAGCCCTGTGGGACTAGCGGGAGGCTCCTACAATGAGCAGTTCTTC.

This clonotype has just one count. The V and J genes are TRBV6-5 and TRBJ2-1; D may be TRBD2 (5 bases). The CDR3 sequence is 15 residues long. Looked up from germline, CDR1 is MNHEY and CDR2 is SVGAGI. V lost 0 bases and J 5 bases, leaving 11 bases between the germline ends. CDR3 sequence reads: CASSYSEEDHNEQFF. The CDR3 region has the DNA TGTGCCAGCAGTTACTCGGAGGAGGATCACAATGAGCAGTTCTTC.